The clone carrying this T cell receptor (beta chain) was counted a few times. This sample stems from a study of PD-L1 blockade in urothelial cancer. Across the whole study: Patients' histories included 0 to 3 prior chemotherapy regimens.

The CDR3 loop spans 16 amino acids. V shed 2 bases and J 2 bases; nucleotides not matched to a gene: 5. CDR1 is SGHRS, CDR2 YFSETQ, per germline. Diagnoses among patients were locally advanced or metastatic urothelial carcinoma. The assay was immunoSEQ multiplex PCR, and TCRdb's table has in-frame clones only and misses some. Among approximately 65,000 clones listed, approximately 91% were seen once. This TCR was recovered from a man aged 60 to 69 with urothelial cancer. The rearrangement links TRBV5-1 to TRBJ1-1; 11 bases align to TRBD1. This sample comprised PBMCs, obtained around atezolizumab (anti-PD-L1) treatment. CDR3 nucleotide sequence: TGCGCCAGCAGCTTCCGGGACAGGGGGGCTAACACTGAAGCTTTCTTT. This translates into CASSFRDRGANTEAFF.